Detailed here is one TCR beta chain. Measured with immunoSEQ multiplex PCR; TCRdb has only the in-frame clones, and not every one. This table holds some 400,000 clones, 85% to 90% found once. The data derive from a study of blood T cell repertoires in COVID-19. Study background: Sites across the United States, Italy and Spain contributed samples from acute and convalescent COVID-19.

The CDR3 extends over 14 amino acids. The germline CDR1 and CDR2 sequences are MDHEN and SYDVKM. The J segment lost 3 bases and the V segment lost 8 bases, leaving 7 bases of the junction unmatched. The clonotype was recovered from a woman aged 25 to 39 who had recovered from COVID-19. Sample: PBMCs or T cells enriched from blood (not recorded which). The chain has TRBV28 and TRBJ2-7; 10 positions match TRBD2. The CDR3 DNA reads TGTGCCAGCCTATCTAGCGGGAGTCTCTACGAGCAGTACTTC. Its protein product is CASLSSGSLYEQYF.